This T cell receptor (gamma chain) was retrieved from a study of gamma-delta T cells after stem cell transplantation. TCRdb ran CATT on the RT-PCR reads. The sample includes about 3,000 gamma-chain clones, 18% seen only once; the top ten take 3.4%. V lost 4 bases to trimming and J lost 2 bases; unmatched junction nucleotides: 4. Germline-derived CDR1 and CDR2 are VTNTFY and YDVSTARD (reference sequence). The CDR3 spans 14 residues. The sample was gamma-delta T cells. This clonotype originated in a human donor. It is not recorded whose cells these are; they may come from a transplant donor. The V and J genes are TRGV3 and TRGJP2. The CDR3 sequence is CATWDPSSDWIKTF. In nucleotides, the CDR3 is TGTGCCACCTGGGATCCAAGTAGTGATTGGATCAAGACGTTT.